This is a list of T cell receptor beta chains from one sample in a study of CD8+CD57+ T cells in acquired aplastic anemia. TCRdb redid the calling of the reads with MiXCR, one entry per CDR3 protein. The profile shows roughly 240,000 distinct CDR3 sequences, more than 45% of them singletons. The sample taken for sequencing was sorted CD4+, CD8+, or CD8+CD57+ T cells (not recorded which) from PBMCs. These receptors were taken from a human donor with aplastic anemia. CDR3s include the opening cysteine and the closing phenylalanine or tryptophan. Each record gives: clone size, V gene, D gene, J gene, CDR3 DNA, CDR3 protein. D genes are given only for firm matches. A clone size is listed for some rows: how often the clone was seen (once, few, many), or a class if it is expanded.

many	TRBV5-6	-	TRBJ1-1	TGTGCCAGCAGCTTTAACACTGAAGCTTTCTTT	CASSFNTEAFF
-	TRBV5-1	-	TRBJ2-3	TGCGCCAGCAGCGCTTACAACACAGATACGCAGTATTTT	CASSAYNTDTQYF
once	TRBV5-4	-	TRBJ1-2	TGTGCCAGCAGCTTGGGTGGGGTATCTAACTGTGGCTACACCTTC	CASSLGGVSNCGYTF
-	TRBV7-9	-	TRBJ1-5	TGTGCCAGCAGCTCAGGGAAGGGGGGGAGCAATCAGCCCCAGCATTTT	CASSSGKGGSNQPQHF
once	TRBV7-8	TRBD1	TRBJ2-5	TGTGCCAGCAGCACAAACAGGGGCCAAGAGACCCAGTACTTC	CASSTNRGQETQYF
-	TRBV3-2	-	TRBJ2-7	TGTGCCACCGATAGCGGGGCTGCGGACTACGAGCAGTACTTC	CATDSGAADYEQYF
few	TRBV3-1	-	TRBJ2-7	TGTGCCAGCAGCCAAGATAGCGGACTTTCCTACGAGCAGTACTTC	CASSQDSGLSYEQYF
-	TRBV5-5	TRBD1	TRBJ1-4	TGCGCCAGCAGCTTGGATGGGACAGGGTTACAGGAACTGTTTTTT	CASSLDGTGLQELFF
-	TRBV3-1	-	TRBJ2-5	TGTGCCAGCAGCCAAGTAACAGTCACAGAGACCCAGTACTTC	CASSQVTVTETQYF
many	TRBV7-9	TRBD1	TRBJ2-7	TGTGCCAGCAGCACGACAGGGACCCATTTCTACGAGCAGTACTTC	CASSTTGTHFYEQYF
once	TRBV5-1	TRBD1	TRBJ2-7	TGCGCCAGCAGCCGGACAGGGATCGGTAAATACGAGCAGTACTTC	CASSRTGIGKYEQYF
-	TRBV7-9	-	TRBJ2-7	TGTGCCAGCAGCTTAAAAGGGGACGGGCTGGACGAGCAGTACTTC	CASSLKGDGLDEQYF
-	TRBV19	-	TRBJ1-2	TGTGCCAGTAGTATTAGGCGGGATGGCTACACCTTC	CASSIRRDGYTF
-	TRBV7-2	TRBD1	TRBJ1-6	TGTGCCAGCAGCCCCAACCGTAGACAGGGGAGTGCGGATTCACCCCTCCACTTT	CASSPNRRQGSADSPLHF